Listed below are T cell receptor beta chains from one sample, sequenced in a study of blood T cell repertoires in COVID-19. Produced via immunoSEQ multiplex PCR; TCRdb's table is partial and in-frame only. The repertoire has 140,000 or so clones, approximately 91% of them found once; the top ten carry less than 2%. The sequenced sample was peripheral blood. Receptor source: a man in his 70s with acute or convalescent COVID-19. Both conserved end residues are part of each CDR3.

>15|TRBJ1-5|TRBV2
CASTQGVFSNQPQHF
>13|TRBJ1-5|TRBV2
CANSRDSNQPQHF
>16|TRBJ2-1|TRBV7-3
CASSPRGSGRKNEQFF
>13|TRBJ1-5|TRBV7-9
CASSLVPDGAQHF
>14|TRBJ2-1|TRBV5-1
CASSLVLPSDEQFF
>17|TRBJ2-3|TRBV7-9
CASSLNSPSGPTDTQYF
>14|TRBJ1-6|TRBV6-5
CASQIRQGNSPLHF
>14|TRBJ2-7|TRBV3-1/TRBV3-2
CASSQEGTAYEQYF
>15|TRBJ1-1|TRBV3-1/TRBV3-2
CASSQARRGGTEAFF
>12|TRBJ2-7|TRBV20-1
CSASLSGNEQYF